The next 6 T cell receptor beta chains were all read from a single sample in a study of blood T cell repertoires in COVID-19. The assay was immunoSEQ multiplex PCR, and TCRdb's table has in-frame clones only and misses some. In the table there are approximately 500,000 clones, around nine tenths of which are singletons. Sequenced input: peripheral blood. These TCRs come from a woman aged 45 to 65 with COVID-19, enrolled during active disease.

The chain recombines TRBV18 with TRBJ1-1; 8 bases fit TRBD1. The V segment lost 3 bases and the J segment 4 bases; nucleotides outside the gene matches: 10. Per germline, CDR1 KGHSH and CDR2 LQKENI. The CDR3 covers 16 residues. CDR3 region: CASSPDRGRAGTEAFF. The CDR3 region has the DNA TGTGCCAGCTCACCTGACAGGGGACGCGCGGGCACTGAAGCTTTCTTT.

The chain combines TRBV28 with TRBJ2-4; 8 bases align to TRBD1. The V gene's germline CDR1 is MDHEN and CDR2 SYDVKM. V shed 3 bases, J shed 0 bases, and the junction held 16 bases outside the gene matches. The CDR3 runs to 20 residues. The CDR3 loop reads CASSFPLGQGASLAKNIQYF. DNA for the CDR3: TGTGCCAGCAGTTTCCCGCTCGGACAGGGAGCGAGTCTAGCCAAAAACATTCAGTACTTC.

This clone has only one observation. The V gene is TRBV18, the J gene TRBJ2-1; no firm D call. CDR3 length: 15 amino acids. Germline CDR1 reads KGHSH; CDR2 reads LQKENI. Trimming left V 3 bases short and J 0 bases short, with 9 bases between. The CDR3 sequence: CASSPDLSSYNEQFF. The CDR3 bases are TGTGCCAGCTCACCTGATCTTAGCTCCTACAATGAGCAGTTCTTC.

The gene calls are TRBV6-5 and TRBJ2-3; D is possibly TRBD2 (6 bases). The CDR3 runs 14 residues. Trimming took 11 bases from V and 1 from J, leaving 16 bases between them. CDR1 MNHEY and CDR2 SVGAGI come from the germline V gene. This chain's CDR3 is CAGLSERGTDTQYF. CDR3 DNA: TGTGCCGGATTGAGTGAGCGGGGCACAGATACGCAGTATTTT.

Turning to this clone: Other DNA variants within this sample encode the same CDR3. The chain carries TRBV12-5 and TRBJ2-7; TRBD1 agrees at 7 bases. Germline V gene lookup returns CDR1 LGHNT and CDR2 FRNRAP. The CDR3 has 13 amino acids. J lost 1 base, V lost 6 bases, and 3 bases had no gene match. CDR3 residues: CASGRDRSYEQYF. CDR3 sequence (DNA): TGTGCTAGTGGCAGGGACAGATCCTACGAGCAGTACTTC. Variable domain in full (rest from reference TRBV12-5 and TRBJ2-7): DARVTQTPRHKVTEMGQEVTMRCQPILGHNTVFWYRQTMMQGLELLAYFRNRAPLDDSGMPKDRFSAEMPDATLATLKIQPSEPRDSAVYFCASGRDRSYEQYFGPGTRLTVT.

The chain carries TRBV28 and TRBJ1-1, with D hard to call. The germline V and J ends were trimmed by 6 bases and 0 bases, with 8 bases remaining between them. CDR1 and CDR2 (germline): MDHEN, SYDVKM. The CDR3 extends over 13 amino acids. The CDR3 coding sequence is TGTGCCAGCAGCCCTCCCCTGAACACTGAAGCTTTCTTT. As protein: CASSPPLNTEAFF.